The entry that follows covers one TCR beta chain sequence. These data come from a study of blood T cell repertoires in COVID-19. Study in general: The United States, Italy and Spain provided the acute and convalescent COVID-19 samples. In each case, the material was cDNA or gDNA derived from T cells, B-cell-depleted T cells, or PBMCs.

Authors' processing steps: Researchers report that nucleated cell counts were estimated from reference gene primer amplification. TCRdb keeps only in-frame clones here, not all; method: immunoSEQ multiplex PCR. The V and J calls and clone size are taken from that table; D and trimming were inferred from the DNA. This sample has 150,000 to 250,000 clones, with 70% to 80% found just once. The CDR3 sequence is 15 residues long. The V gene lost 2 bases and the J gene lost 5 bases, with 14 bases spanning the gap. Germline V gene lookup returns CDR1 SGHVS and CDR2 FNYEAQ. The TCR comes from a woman aged 40 to 55 with COVID-19, enrolled during active disease. The genes are TRBV7-6 and TRBJ2-3; D perhaps matches TRBD2 (7 bases). Sequencing was carried out using peripheral blood. Here the CDR3 reads CASSLLTGGLDTQYF. The CDR3 coding sequence is TGTGCCAGCAGCTTACTAACGGGGGGCCTAGATACGCAGTATTTT.